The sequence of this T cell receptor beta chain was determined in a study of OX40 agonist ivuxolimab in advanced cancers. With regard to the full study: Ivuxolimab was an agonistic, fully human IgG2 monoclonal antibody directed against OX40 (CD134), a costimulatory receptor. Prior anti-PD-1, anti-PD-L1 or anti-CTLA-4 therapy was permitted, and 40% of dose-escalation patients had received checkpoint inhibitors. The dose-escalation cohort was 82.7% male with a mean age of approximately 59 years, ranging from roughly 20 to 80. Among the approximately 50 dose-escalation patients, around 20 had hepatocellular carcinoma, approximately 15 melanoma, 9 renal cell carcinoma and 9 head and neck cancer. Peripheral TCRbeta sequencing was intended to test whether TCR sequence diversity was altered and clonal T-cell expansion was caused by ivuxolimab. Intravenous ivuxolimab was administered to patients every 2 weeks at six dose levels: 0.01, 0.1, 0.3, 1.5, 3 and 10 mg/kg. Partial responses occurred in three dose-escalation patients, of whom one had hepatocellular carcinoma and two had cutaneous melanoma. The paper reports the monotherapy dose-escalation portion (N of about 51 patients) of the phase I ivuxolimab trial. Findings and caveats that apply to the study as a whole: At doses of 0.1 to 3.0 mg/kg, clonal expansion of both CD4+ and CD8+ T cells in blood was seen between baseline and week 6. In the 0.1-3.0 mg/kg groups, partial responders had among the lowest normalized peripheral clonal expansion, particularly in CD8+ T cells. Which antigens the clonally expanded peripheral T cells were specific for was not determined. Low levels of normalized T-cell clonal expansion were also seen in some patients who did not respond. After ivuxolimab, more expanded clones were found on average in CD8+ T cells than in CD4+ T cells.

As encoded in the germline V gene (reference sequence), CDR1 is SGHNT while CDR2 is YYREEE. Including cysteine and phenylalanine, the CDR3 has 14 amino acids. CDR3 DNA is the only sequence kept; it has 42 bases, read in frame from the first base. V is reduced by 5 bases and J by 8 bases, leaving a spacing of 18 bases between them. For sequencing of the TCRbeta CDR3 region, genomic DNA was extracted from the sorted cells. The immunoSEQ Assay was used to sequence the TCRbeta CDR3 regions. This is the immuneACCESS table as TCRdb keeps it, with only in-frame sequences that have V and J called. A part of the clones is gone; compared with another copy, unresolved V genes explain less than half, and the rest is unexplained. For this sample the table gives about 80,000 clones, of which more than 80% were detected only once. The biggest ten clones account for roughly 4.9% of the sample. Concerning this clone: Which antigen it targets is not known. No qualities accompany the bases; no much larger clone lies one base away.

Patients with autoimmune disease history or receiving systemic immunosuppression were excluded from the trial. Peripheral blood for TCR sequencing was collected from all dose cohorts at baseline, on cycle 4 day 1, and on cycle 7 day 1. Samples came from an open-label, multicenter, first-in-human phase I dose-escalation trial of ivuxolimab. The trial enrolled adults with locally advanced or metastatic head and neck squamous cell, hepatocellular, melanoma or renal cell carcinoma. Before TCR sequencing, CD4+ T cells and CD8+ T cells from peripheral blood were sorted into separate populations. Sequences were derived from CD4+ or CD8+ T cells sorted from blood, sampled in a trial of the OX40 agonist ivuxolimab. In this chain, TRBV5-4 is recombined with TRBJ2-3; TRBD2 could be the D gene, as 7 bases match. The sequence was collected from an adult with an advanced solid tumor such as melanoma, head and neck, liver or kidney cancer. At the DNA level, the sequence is TGTGCCAGCAGTGTACCCGGGGGGCTCGGTACGCAGTATTTT. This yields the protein CASSVPGGLGTQYF.